Listed here are 18 T cell receptor beta chains from one sample, sequenced in a study of shared clonotypes between healthy human individuals. Method: immunoSEQ multiplex PCR; TCRdb's copy keeps in-frame clones and lacks some. The repertoire holds about 1,900,000 clones, with just under 95% as singletons. Naivety among CD8 cells was defined by CD45RO negativity and positive CCR7 selection, thereby excluding terminally differentiated effector memory CD45RA+ cells. The material sequenced was naive CD8+ T cells sorted from blood. These TCRs come from a man younger than 30 in good health.

The CDR3 loop is CASASQGNTGELFF. The CDR3, as DNA: TGCGCCAGCGCCTCGCAGGGGAACACCGGGGAGCTGTTTTTT. The gene calls are TRBV4-3 and TRBJ2-2, with D possibly matching TRBD1 (5 bases). The CDR3 sequence is 14 residues long. Between the trimmed V and J ends, which lost 8 bases and 1 base, there was a span of 11 bases. Per germline, CDR1 LGHNA and CDR2 YSLEER.

The gene calls are TRBV10-3 and TRBJ2-7; 12 bases are shared with TRBD2. The CDR3 spans 15 residues. The germline V gene has CDR1 ENHRY and CDR2 SYGVKD. V was clipped by 4 bases and J by 6 bases; unmatched bases: 7. DNA of the CDR3: TGTGCCATCAGTGGGACTAGCGGGATTAAAAGCGAGCAGTACTTC. Translation: CAISGTSGIKSEQYF.

The chain carries TRBV19 and TRBJ2-7; TRBD1 matches 7 bases. Trimming cost V 5 bases and J 3 bases; bases outside gene matches: 4. The CDR3 has 13 amino acids. The germline V gene has CDR1 LNHDA and CDR2 SQIVND (reference sequence). The CDR3 DNA reads as TGTGCCAGTAGTGAGGACAGGTACTACGAGCAGTACTTC. It yields the protein CASSEDRYYEQYF.

J is TRBJ2-7 and V is TRBV6-5; D is undetermined. From germline, CDR1 is MNHEY and CDR2 SVGAGI. Trimming shortened V by 2 bases and J by 1 base, and 3 bases separated the two germline ends. This CDR3 is 12 amino acids long. CDR3 in amino acids: CASSYRSYEQYF. The DNA of the CDR3 is TGTGCCAGCAGTTACCGTTCCTACGAGCAGTACTTC.

The rearrangement links TRBV6-1 to TRBJ2-7; 12 nucleotides agree with TRBD1. The CDR3 spans 12 residues. Unmatched junction bases numbered 2, after V lost 10 bases and J lost 4 bases. The germline gives CDR1 MNHNS, CDR2 SASEGT. The CDR3: CATGQGAYEQYF. For the CDR3, the DNA is TGTGCCACGGGACAGGGGGCTTACGAGCAGTACTTC.

J is TRBJ2-7 and V is TRBV5-4; tentatively, D is TRBD2 (7 bases). Deletions cut 6 bases from V and 5 bases from J, with 15 bases between. The CDR3 contains 13 residues. Germline lookup yields CDR1 SGHNT and CDR2 YYREEE (reference sequence). The CDR3 here is CASNQRGGNEQYF. CDR3 bases: TGTGCCAGCAACCAGAGGGGGGGGAACGAGCAGTACTTC.

This clone appeared a single time. The chain links TRBV27 to TRBJ1-1, with D maybe TRBD1 (5 bases). Trimming removed 2 bases from V and 4 bases from J, with 11 bases in between. This CDR3 region has 14 residues. From germline, CDR1 is MNHEY and CDR2 SMNVEV (reference sequence). The CDR3 nucleotides are TGTGCCAGCAGTTTAGACAGCGTCGGCACTGAAGCTTTCTTT. Amino acid sequence: CASSLDSVGTEAFF.

This rearrangement joins TRBV27 to TRBJ2-7, with a possible D match to TRBD1 (6 bases). V gave up 5 bases and J gave up 1 base, with 12 bases separating them. This CDR3 has 14 amino acids. Per the germline V gene, CDR1 is MNHEY and CDR2 is SMNVEV (reference sequence). The CDR3, as DNA: TGTGCCAGCAGTCCGATAACAGGGTCCTACGAGCAGTACTTC. Translating gives CASSPITGSYEQYF.

The chain joins TRBV6-5 to TRBJ2-3; possibly TRBD1 or TRBD2 for D (6 bases each). CDR3 size: 14 residues. Germline lookup yields CDR1 MNHEY and CDR2 SVGAGI. V lost 5 bases, J lost 11 bases, and 20 bases lay in between. This CDR3 reads CASSEEGEASGQYF. CDR3 DNA: TGTGCCAGCAGTGAGGAGGGGGAGGCGAGTGGGCAGTATTTT.

The rearrangement joins TRBV19 to TRBJ2-5; TRBD2 agrees at 12 bases. J gave up 1 base and V 10 bases, and 13 bases lay outside the gene matches. The CDR3 is 17 amino acids. CDR1 and CDR2 from the germline V gene are LNHDA and SQIVND (reference sequence). CDR3 sequence (DNA): TGTGCCACCGTCCTACCGACTAGCGGGAGTATCCAAGAGACCCAGTACTTC. Protein product: CATVLPTSGSIQETQYF.

The chain carries TRBV7-6 and TRBJ2-1; D is undetermined. Deletions cut 5 bases from V and 2 bases from J, with 10 bases between. The CDR3 loop spans 14 amino acids. Per germline, CDR1 SGHVS and CDR2 FNYEAQ. The CDR3 sequence: CASSLTPAYNEQFF. The CDR3 nucleotides are TGTGCCAGCAGCCTAACGCCGGCCTACAATGAGCAGTTCTTC.

Only one count was recorded for this clone. This sequence joins TRBV2 and TRBJ1-3, with unresolved D. V lost 1 base to trimming and J lost 0 bases, with 7 bases between them. Germline-derived CDR1 and CDR2 are SNHLY and FYNNEI. The CDR3 runs 15 residues. The DNA for the CDR3 is TGTGCCAGCAGTGAAGGAACTCTCTCTGGAAACACCATATATTTT. It yields the protein CASSEGTLSGNTIYF.

Points on this clone: This specimen includes other DNA sequences encoding the same CDR3. The chain uses TRBV13 and TRBJ2-7; TRBD2 agrees at 13 bases. Germline V gene data show CDR1 as PRHDT and CDR2 as FYEKMQ (reference sequence). Unmatched junction bases numbered 3, after V lost 5 bases and J lost 2 bases. The length of the CDR3 is 15 residues. CDR3 in DNA: TGTGCCAGCAGCCCAGGACTAGCGGGAGCCTACGAGCAGTACTTC. Translation gives CASSPGLAGAYEQYF.

The chain couples TRBV5-1 to TRBJ2-1; D call uncertain. V was shortened by 5 bases and J by 4 bases, with 16 bases between the two germline ends. Germline-derived CDR1 and CDR2 are SGHRS and YFSETQ. The CDR3 covers 15 residues. CDR3 protein: CASSQDGALYNEQFF. The DNA of the CDR3 is TGCGCCAGCAGTCAGGACGGCGCTTTATACAATGAGCAGTTCTTC. Complete variable domain (other parts from reference TRBV5-1 and TRBJ2-1): KAGVTQTPRYLIKTRGQQVTLSCSPISGHRSVSWYQQTPGQGLQFLFEYFSETQRNKGNFPGRFSGRQFSNSRSEMNVSTLELGDSALYLCASSQDGALYNEQFFGPGTRLTVL.

The chain employs TRBV6-4 and TRBJ2-1; no definite D call. With 0 bases removed from V and 12 bases from J, the gap between germline ends came to 12 bases. The CDR3 covers 13 residues. Germline-derived CDR1 and CDR2 are MRHNA and SNTAGT. The CDR3 DNA is TGTGCCAGCAGTGACTCGAGCCGGATTGGGCAGTTCTTC. Translation gives CASSDSSRIGQFF.

V and J are TRBV4-3 and TRBJ2-7; D may be TRBD1 or TRBD2 (5 bases each). Germline lookup yields CDR1 LGHNA and CDR2 YSLEER. This CDR3 is built from 17 residues. Trimming stripped 1 base from V and 0 bases from J, with 16 bases between. The CDR3 reads CASSQVFSGTLSYEQYF. The DNA of the CDR3 is TGCGCCAGCAGCCAAGTTTTCAGTGGGACCCTCTCCTACGAGCAGTACTTC.

A note on this clone: The same CDR3 can be traced to other DNA sequences in this sample. The chain is built from TRBV7-6 and TRBJ2-7; either TRBD1 or TRBD2 may supply D (5 bases each). This CDR3 region has 14 residues. The V end was cut by 5 bases, the J end by 4 bases, with 15 bases between. Germline V gene sequence: CDR1 SGHVS, CDR2 FNYEAQ. The CDR3 coding sequence is TGTGCCAGCAGCCCGGGGACGGCCGGATACGAGCAGTACTTC. This translates into CASSPGTAGYEQYF.

The rearrangement uses TRBV4-1 and TRBJ2-1; tentatively, D is TRBD1 (6 bases). Looked up from germline, CDR1 is MGHRA and CDR2 is YSYEKL. The CDR3 consists of 17 residues. The V end was cut by 1 base, the J end by 4 bases, with 17 bases between. The CDR3 loop reads CASSQALGAKVYNEQFF. The CDR3 DNA sequence: TGCGCCAGCAGCCAAGCCCTGGGGGCTAAGGTATACAATGAGCAGTTCTTC.